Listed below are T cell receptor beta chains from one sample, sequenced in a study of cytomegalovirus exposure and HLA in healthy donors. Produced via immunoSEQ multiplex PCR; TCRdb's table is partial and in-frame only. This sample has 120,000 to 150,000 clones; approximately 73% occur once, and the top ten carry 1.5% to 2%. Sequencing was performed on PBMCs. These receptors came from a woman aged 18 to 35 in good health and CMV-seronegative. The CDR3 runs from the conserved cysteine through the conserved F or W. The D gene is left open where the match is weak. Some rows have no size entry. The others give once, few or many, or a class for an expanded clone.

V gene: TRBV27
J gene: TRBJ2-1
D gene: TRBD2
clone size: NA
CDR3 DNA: TGTGCCAGCAGCCCAATAGCGGGGGGGGTGTATGAGCAGTTCTTC
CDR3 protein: CASSPIAGGVYEQFF

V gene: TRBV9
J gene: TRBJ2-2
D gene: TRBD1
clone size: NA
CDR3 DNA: TGTGCCAGCAGCCCCAGGGGGCAGGACACCGGGGAGCTGTTTTTT
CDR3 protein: CASSPRGQDTGELFF

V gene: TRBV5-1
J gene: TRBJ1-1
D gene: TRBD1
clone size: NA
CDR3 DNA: TGCGCCAGCAGCTTACTACCCTCCGGGACAGTGAACACTGAAGCTTTCTTT
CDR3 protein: CASSLLPSGTVNTEAFF

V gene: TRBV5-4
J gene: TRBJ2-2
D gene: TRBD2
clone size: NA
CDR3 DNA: TGTGCCAGCAGCCGAGTAGCGGGGGGCACCGGGGAGCTGTTTTTT
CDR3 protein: CASSRVAGGTGELFF

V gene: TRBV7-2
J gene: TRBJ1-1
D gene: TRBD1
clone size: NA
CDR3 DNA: TGTGCCAGCAGCGCCCTCGGGACAGCCGGCACTGAAGCTTTCTTT
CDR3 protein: CASSALGTAGTEAFF

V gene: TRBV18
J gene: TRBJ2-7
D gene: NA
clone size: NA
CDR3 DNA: TGTGCCAGCTCACCACCAGGACAGCTCGCAACCTACGAGCAGTACTTC
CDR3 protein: CASSPPGQLATYEQYF

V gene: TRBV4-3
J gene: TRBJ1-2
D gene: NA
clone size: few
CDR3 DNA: TGCGCCAGCAGCCAAGATGGCGGGACGGTCTATGGCTACACCTTC
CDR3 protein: CASSQDGGTVYGYTF

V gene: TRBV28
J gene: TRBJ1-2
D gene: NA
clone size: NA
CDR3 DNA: TGTGCCAGCAGTTTACCCATCAATTGGGCCCACACACGGGGGACGTATGGCTACACCTTC
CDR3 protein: CASSLPINWAHTRGTYGYTF

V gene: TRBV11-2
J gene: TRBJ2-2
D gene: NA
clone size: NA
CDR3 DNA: TGTGCCAGCAGCTTCGGGTCGGGAGAGGAGCTGTTTTTT
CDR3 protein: CASSFGSGEELFF

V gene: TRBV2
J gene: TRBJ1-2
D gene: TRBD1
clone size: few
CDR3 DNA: TGTGCCAGCAGCTTGGGACAGAACTATGGCTACACCTTC
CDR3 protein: CASSLGQNYGYTF

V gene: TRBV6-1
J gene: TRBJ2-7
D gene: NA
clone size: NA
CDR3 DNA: TGTGCCAGCAGTGAGGGGGGTTTAGTGGTTGAGCAGTACTTC
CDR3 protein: CASSEGGLVVEQYF

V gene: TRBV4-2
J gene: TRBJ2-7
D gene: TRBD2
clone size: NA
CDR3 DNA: TGTGCCAGCAGCTTCGCGGGGGGGCCTTCGTACGAGCAGTACTTC
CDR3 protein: CASSFAGGPSYEQYF

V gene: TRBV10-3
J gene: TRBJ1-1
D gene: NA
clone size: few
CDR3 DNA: TGTGCCATCAGCCCTTCTCAGGGAGGTGAAGCTTTCTTT
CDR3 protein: CAISPSQGGEAFF

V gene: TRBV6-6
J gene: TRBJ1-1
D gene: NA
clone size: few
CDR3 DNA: TGTGCCAGCAGTTACCTAGGCACGAACACTGAAGCTTTCTTT
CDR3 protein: CASSYLGTNTEAFF

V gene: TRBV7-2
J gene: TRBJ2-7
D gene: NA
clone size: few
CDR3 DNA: TGTGCCAGCAGCTTAGATCGAGGAAGGGAGCAGTACTTC
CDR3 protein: CASSLDRGREQYF

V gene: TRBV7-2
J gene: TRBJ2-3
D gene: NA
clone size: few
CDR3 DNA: TGTGCCAGCAGCCTTACAAGTAACACAGATACGCAGTATTTT
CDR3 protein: CASSLTSNTDTQYF

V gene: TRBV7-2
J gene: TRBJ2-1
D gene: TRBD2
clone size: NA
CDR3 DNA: TGTGCCAGCAGCTCGGGACTAGCGGGCTCCAATGAGCAGTTCTTC
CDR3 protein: CASSSGLAGSNEQFF

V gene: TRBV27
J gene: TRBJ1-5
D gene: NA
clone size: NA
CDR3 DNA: TGTGCCAGCAGTCGGACAGGCAATCAGCCCCAGCATTTT
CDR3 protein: CASSRTGNQPQHF

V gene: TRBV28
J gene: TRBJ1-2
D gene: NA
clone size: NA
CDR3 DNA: TGTGCCAGCACCCCTGGGGGGACCTATGGCTACACCTTC
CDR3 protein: CASTPGGTYGYTF

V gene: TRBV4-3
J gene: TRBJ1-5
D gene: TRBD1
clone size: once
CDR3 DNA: TGCGCCAGCAGCCAGGACTCAGGGGGTGGACAAAATCAGCCCCAGCATTTT
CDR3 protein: CASSQDSGGGQNQPQHF

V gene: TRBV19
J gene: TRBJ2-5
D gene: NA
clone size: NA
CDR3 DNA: TGTGCCAGTAGTATAACGGCAGGGGAGACCCAGTACTTC
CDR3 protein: CASSITAGETQYF

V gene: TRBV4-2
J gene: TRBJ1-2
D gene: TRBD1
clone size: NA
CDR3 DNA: TGTGCCAGCAGCCAAGGGTCCGCCGGGACAGGGGACTATGGCTACACCTTC
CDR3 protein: CASSQGSAGTGDYGYTF

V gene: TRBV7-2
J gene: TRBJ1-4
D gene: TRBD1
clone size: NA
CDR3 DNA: TGTGCCAGCAGCTCCAGACAGGGGAATAATGAAAAACTGTTTTTT
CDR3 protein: CASSSRQGNNEKLFF